This T cell receptor beta chain was identified in a study of CD4 T cells in relation to SARS-CoV-2 and coronaviruses. Study background: PBMCs were cultured with antigen for roughly 9 days before TCR beta sequencing. The restricting HLA molecule for shared crossreactive spike epitopes was mapped.

The CDR3 length is 14 residues. Germline CDR1 and CDR2: KGHSH and LQKENI. Before the COVID-19 pandemic, during about 2010-2018, CD4+ T cells were taken from unexposed donors. Isolation of CD4+ T cells took place after 10 days in culture. Some clones are missing from TCRdb's copy, which holds only in-frame ones; the method was immunoSEQ multiplex PCR. The data show some 20,000 clones, about three quarters seen once. Note on this clone: Its antigen is as yet unknown. At one end the junction does not follow the germline gene, possibly because of a read error.

The receptor comes from a human donor in good health. Sequencing was done on a sample of CD4+ T cells from PBMCs, cultured in vitro. The chain uses TRBV18 and TRBJ1-2, with unresolved D. The CDR3 coding sequence is TGTGCCAGCTCAGCCTCCCCGGCCCTCTATGGCTACGCCTTC. It translates to CASSASPALYGYAF.